This passage covers 20 T cell receptor beta chains from one sample sequenced in a study of human T cells and chemical hapten exposure. A single record per CDR3 protein comes from TCRdb applying MiXCR to the RACE reads. The sample lists 150,000 to 200,000 distinct CDR3 sequences; around a quarter were seen once. This sample's time point: patch test 3, about 24 weeks after DPC sensitization. Treatment in this sample: therapeutic diphenylcyclopropenone sensitization with weekly scalp DPC. Sequencing was performed on whole blood, taken in connection with sensitization to the hapten diphenylcyclopropenone (DPC). These receptors all stem from a woman under 30 with alopecia areata. Some clones in this sample may be carry-over from other donors' samples.

The rearrangement links TRBV4-3 to TRBJ2-7; D may be TRBD1 (6 bases). V lost 3 bases, J lost 4 bases, and 10 bases lay in between. This CDR3 region has 13 residues. The V gene's germline CDR1 is LGHNA and CDR2 YSLEER. CDR3 in DNA: TGCGCCAGCAGCCAGGACAGACTTTACGAGCAGTACTTC. Amino acids: CASSQDRLYEQYF.

This clonotype was observed a few times. The chain recombines TRBV29-1 with TRBJ2-1; D is unclear. V lost 0 bases and J lost 7, with 7 bases in between. This CDR3 is 12 amino acids long. Per germline, CDR1 SQVTM and CDR2 ANQGSEA. The CDR3: CSVEDKVNEQFF. CDR3 sequence (DNA): TGCAGCGTTGAAGACAAGGTAAATGAGCAGTTCTTC.

At least ten counts were recorded for this clonotype. This rearrangement joins TRBV27 to TRBJ1-5; no clear D gene. The CDR3 covers 15 residues. The V gene lost 3 bases and the J gene lost 2 bases, with 11 bases spanning the gap. Germline CDR1 is MNHEY and CDR2 is SMNVEV (reference sequence). The CDR3 nucleotides are TGTGCCAGCAGTTTTGAGGGTGTGGGCAATCAGCCCCAGCATTTT. Translated, it gives CASSFEGVGNQPQHF.

This clonotype was seen more than once but under ten times. The chain couples TRBV7-3 to TRBJ2-1, with D perhaps matching TRBD1 or TRBD2 (6 bases each). The V gene lost 3 bases and the J gene lost 4 bases, with 13 bases spanning the gap. The CDR3 covers 15 residues. Germline CDR1 reads SGHTA; CDR2 reads FQGTGA. In DNA form, the CDR3 reads TGTGCCAGCAGCTTGCGGGACACTTCTTACAATGAGCAGTTCTTC. This encodes CASSLRDTSYNEQFF.

J is TRBJ2-7 and V is TRBV20-1, with D maybe TRBD1 (5 bases). This CDR3 region has 13 residues. The germline V gene has CDR1 DFQATT and CDR2 SNEGSKA (reference sequence). The germline V and J ends were trimmed by 3 bases and 3 bases, with 12 bases remaining between them. In DNA, the CDR3 is TGCAGTGCTAGTCAGGGAAAGGACTACGAGCAGTACTTC. Its protein is CSASQGKDYEQYF.

The J gene is TRBJ2-2, the V gene TRBV9, with 9 bases that match TRBD1. This CDR3 has 17 amino acids. Trimming at V came to 3 bases and at J to 6 bases, leaving 12 bases not matched to a gene. Germline CDR1 SGDLS, CDR2 YYNGEE. CDR3 sequence: CASSGGAGTGFSGELFF. CDR3 coding DNA: TGTGCCAGCAGCGGCGGAGCCGGGACAGGGTTTTCCGGGGAGCTGTTTTTT.

The gene calls are TRBV29-1 and TRBJ1-1, with D possibly matching TRBD1 (5 bases). CDR1 is SQVTM and CDR2 is ANQGSEA in the germline V gene. The CDR3 covers 12 residues. The germline V and J ends were trimmed by 4 bases and 3 bases, with 9 bases remaining between them. The CDR3 nucleotides read TGCAGCGTTGTGAGAGGGGACACTGAAGCTTTCTTT. Amino acids: CSVVRGDTEAFF.

This clonotype appeared a few times. The chain couples TRBV7-2 to TRBJ2-7, with D possibly being TRBD2 (5 bases). Germline loops: CDR1 SGHTA, CDR2 FQGNSA. There are 13 residues in the CDR3. Trimming left V 6 bases short and J 4 bases short, with 13 bases between. The CDR3 bases are TGTGCCAGCAGTAAGACGGGAAGATACGAGCAGTACTTC. Protein: CASSKTGRYEQYF.

The chain couples TRBV29-1 to TRBJ1-4, with a possible D match to TRBD1 (6 bases). The germline V and J ends were trimmed by 7 bases and 8 bases, with 14 bases remaining between them. This CDR3 has 12 amino acids. CDR1 SQVTM and CDR2 ANQGSEA come from the germline V gene. The CDR3 sequence is CSARGGGEKLFF. DNA of the CDR3: TGCAGCGCCAGGGGTGGAGGGGAAAAACTGTTTTTT.

This clonotype was counted a few times. The V and J genes are TRBV6-5 and TRBJ2-3, with 7 bases identical to TRBD2. CDR1 is MNHEY, CDR2 SVGAGI, per germline. CDR3 length: 14 residues. V lost 2 bases, J lost 6 bases, and 5 bases stayed unmatched. CDR3 sequence (DNA): TGTGCCAGCAGTTACCGGAAACTAGCGGATACGCAGTATTTT. Encoded protein: CASSYRKLADTQYF.

This chain uses TRBV20-1 with TRBJ2-4; D gene unclear. The CDR3 has 14 residues. Germline V gene sequence: CDR1 DFQATT, CDR2 SNEGSKA (reference sequence). V was cut by 5 bases and J by 1 base, with 12 bases left in between. Written as DNA, the CDR3 is TGCAGTGCTGTCAAACCCTTCGCCAAAAACATTCAGTACTTC. Its translation is CSAVKPFAKNIQYF.

V gene TRBV6-2 or TRBV6-3 combines with J gene TRBJ2-1; D may be TRBD1 (7 bases). Germline V gene data show CDR1 as MNHEY and CDR2 as SVGEGT. With 2 bases removed from V and 2 bases from J, the gap between germline ends came to 13 bases. This CDR3 region has 16 residues. The CDR3 coding sequence is TGTGCCAGCAGTTACCAGGGGGGTCGTACCTACAATGAGCAGTTCTTC. Protein sequence: CASSYQGGRTYNEQFF.

This sequence joins TRBV7-6 and TRBJ2-5; D is perhaps TRBD1 or TRBD2 (5 bases each). V was shortened by 0 bases and J by 7 bases, with 6 bases between the two germline ends. The CDR3 is 12 amino acids. Per the germline V gene, CDR1 is SGHVS and CDR2 is FNYEAQ. The CDR3 DNA reads TGTGCCAGCAGCTTAGCGAGGGGGACCCAGTACTTC. Translation gives CASSLARGTQYF.

CDR3 sequence reads: CASSQTSQETQYF. As DNA, the CDR3 is TGTGCCAGCAGCCAGACAAGTCAAGAGACCCAGTACTTC. The genes are TRBV7-9 and TRBJ2-5; no clear D gene. Trimming took off 5 bases at V and 2 bases at J, with 9 bases between the two ends. Germline CDR1 is SEHNR and CDR2 is FQNEAQ (reference sequence). This CDR3 is built from 13 residues.

The V gene is TRBV12-3 or TRBV12-4, the J gene TRBJ2-7; 8 bases line up with TRBD2. The length of the CDR3 is 14 residues. V gave up 3 bases and J gave up 7 bases; unmatched junction bases: 8. In DNA, the CDR3 is TGTGCCAGCAGTTTGCTTGGCGGGGGGTTTGAGCAGTACTTC. Protein product: CASSLLGGGFEQYF.

This clonotype came up many times. The chain recombines TRBV6-2 or TRBV6-3 with TRBJ1-1; D gene ambiguous. Germline CDR1 reads MNHEY; CDR2 reads SVGEGT. The CDR3 has 15 residues. V lost 0 bases and J lost 1, with 9 bases in between. The CDR3 spells CASSYSRAPNTEAFF. In nucleotides, the CDR3 is TGTGCCAGCAGTTACTCCCGTGCCCCGAACACTGAAGCTTTCTTT.

This sequence joins TRBV7-2 and TRBJ2-2, with TRBD2 matching over 8 bases. Germline CDR1 reads SGHTA; CDR2 reads FQGNSA. V gave up 7 bases and J gave up 0 bases; unmatched junction bases: 10. The CDR3 length is 17 residues. The CDR3 region has the DNA TGTGCCAGCACCCCCTTTAGCGGGGCCGCGAACACCGGGGAGCTGTTTTTT. Residues: CASTPFSGAANTGELFF.

The chain is built from TRBV27 and TRBJ2-1; D unresolved. CDR3 size: 17 residues. Trimming shortened V by 0 bases and J by 1 base, and 13 bases separated the two germline ends. From germline, CDR1 is MNHEY and CDR2 SMNVEV (reference sequence). The CDR3, as DNA: TGTGCCAGCAGTTTATCAGTCCGGGTGGATTCCTACAATGAGCAGTTCTTC. Translation: CASSLSVRVDSYNEQFF.

This clonotype was counted a few times. This chain uses TRBV6-2 or TRBV6-3 with TRBJ1-5; the match to TRBD1 covers 8 bases. CDR3 length: 15 amino acids. Germline-derived CDR1 and CDR2 are MNHEY and SVGEGT. Trimming at V came to 4 bases and at J to 7 bases, leaving 9 bases not matched to a gene. This CDR3 reads CASSSGGAWYQPQHF. In DNA form, the CDR3 reads TGTGCCAGCAGTTCAGGGGGCGCGTGGTACCAGCCCCAGCATTTT.

The J gene is TRBJ2-7, the V gene TRBV29-1; D may match TRBD1 or TRBD2 (5 bases each). CDR3 size: 12 residues. The germline V gene encodes CDR1 SQVTM and CDR2 ANQGSEA. Trimming left V 5 bases short and J 4 bases short, with 12 bases between. As DNA, the CDR3 is TGCAGCGTTCGTCTGGGGACGTACGAGCAGTACTTC. Translating gives CSVRLGTYEQYF.